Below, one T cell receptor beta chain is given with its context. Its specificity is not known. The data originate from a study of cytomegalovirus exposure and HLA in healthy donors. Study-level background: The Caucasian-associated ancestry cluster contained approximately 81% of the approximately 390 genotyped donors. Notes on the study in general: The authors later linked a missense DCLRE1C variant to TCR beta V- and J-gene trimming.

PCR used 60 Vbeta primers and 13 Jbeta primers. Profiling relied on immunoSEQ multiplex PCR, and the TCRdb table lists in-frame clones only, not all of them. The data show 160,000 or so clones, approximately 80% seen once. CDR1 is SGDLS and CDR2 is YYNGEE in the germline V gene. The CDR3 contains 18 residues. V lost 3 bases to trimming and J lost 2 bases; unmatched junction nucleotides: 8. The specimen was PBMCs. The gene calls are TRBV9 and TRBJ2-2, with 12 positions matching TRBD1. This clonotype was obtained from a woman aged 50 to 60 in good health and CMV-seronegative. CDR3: CASSAPGQGASNTGELFF. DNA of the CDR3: TGTGCCAGCAGCGCCCCGGGACAGGGGGCGTCTAACACCGGGGAGCTGTTTTTT.